Listed below are T cell receptor beta chains from one sample, sequenced in a study of tumor-infiltrating lymphocytes in primary liver carcinoma. TCRdb passed the multiplex PCR reads through MiXCR, listing each CDR3 protein once. The profile shows tens of thousands of distinct CDR3 sequences, around 70% of them singletons. The sample was liver tumor tissue from sampling region 2. The receptor set was obtained from a man aged 35-49 years with primary liver carcinoma and hepatitis B virus infection. Both conserved end residues are part of each CDR3. The order of the fields is CDR3 DNA, CDR3 protein, D gene, clone size, V gene, J gene. The D gene is left open where the match is weak. A row's size may be missing; if present it is once, few, many or a size class.

DNA: TGTGCCACAAGTGATTGGTCGGGAGTTAGCACAGATACGCACTATTTT; CDR3: CATSDWSGVSTDTHYF; D: -; size: -; V: TRBV24-1; J: TRBJ2-3
DNA: TGTGCCAGCAGTTATTCGAGTAGTGGCGAGTCCCAAGAGACCCAATACTTC; CDR3: CASSYSSSGESQETQYF; D: -; size: -; V: TRBV6-5; J: TRBJ2-5
DNA: TGTGCCATCAGTTATTCGTGGCAGGGAAGTGGCTACACCTTC; CDR3: CAISYSWQGSGYTF; D: -; size: once; V: TRBV10-3; J: TRBJ1-2
DNA: TGTGCCAGCAGCGTGGGAGCCAGGCAGGGGGAGCTGTTTTTT; CDR3: CASSVGARQGELFF; D: -; size: many; V: TRBV5-6; J: TRBJ2-2
DNA: TGCAGTGCCGGCGCGGGACATAATTCACCCCTCCACTTT; CDR3: CSAGAGHNSPLHF; D: -; size: many; V: TRBV20-1; J: TRBJ1-6
DNA: TGTGCCAGCAGTTACTCGACAGGGGTCACTGAAGCTTTCTTT; CDR3: CASSYSTGVTEAFF; D: TRBD1; size: medium-sized; V: TRBV6-2/TRBV6-3; J: TRBJ1-1
DNA: TGCGTCAGCAGCTTGGAAGGTAGCGGGGTCATAGATACGCAGTATTTT; CDR3: CVSSLEGSGVIDTQYF; D: TRBD2; size: -; V: TRBV5-4; J: TRBJ2-3
DNA: TGTGCCAGTCTGGGACAATACTATAGCTACACCTTC; CDR3: CASLGQYYSYTF; D: -; size: -; V: TRBV28; J: TRBJ1-2
DNA: TGCGCCAGTGGACAGGAAGCAGCGAACACTGAAGCTTTCTTT; CDR3: CASGQEAANTEAFF; D: TRBD1; size: -; V: TRBV10-2; J: TRBJ1-1
DNA: TGTGTCAGCAGTCAAGATGAAGGGACTAGTTCCTACAATGAGCAGTTCTTC; CDR3: CVSSQDEGTSSYNEQFF; D: TRBD2; size: -; V: TRBV4-2; J: TRBJ2-1
DNA: TGCAGTGCTAGTAGAGGGACTAGCGGGAGTTTGGATGAGACCCAGTACTTC; CDR3: CSASRGTSGSLDETQYF; D: TRBD2; size: -; V: TRBV20-1; J: TRBJ2-5
DNA: TGTGTCTGGAGTGTCCGGTCAGGGGGTGAGCAGTCCTTC; CDR3: CVWSVRSGGEQSF; D: TRBD1; size: once; V: TRBV30; J: TRBJ2-1
DNA: TGTGCTAGCAGCTTAGGACGGAAGAAAAATAAGCAGTTCTTC; CDR3: CASSLGRKKNKQFF; D: -; size: -; V: TRBV11-3; J: TRBJ2-1
DNA: TGTGCCAGCAGTTTGATACCCCCGAACACTGAAGCTTTATTT; CDR3: CASSLIPPNTEALF; D: -; size: once; V: TRBV12-3/TRBV12-4; J: TRBJ1-1
DNA: TGTGCCAGTAGTACCCCGGCCACCGGGCCATACAATGAGCAGTTCTTC; CDR3: CASSTPATGPYNEQFF; D: -; size: few; V: TRBV19; J: TRBJ2-1
DNA: TGTGCCAGCAGCCCCGGGCAGCCACACAACAATGAGCAGTTCTTC; CDR3: CASSPGQPHNNEQFF; D: -; size: once; V: TRBV7-3; J: TRBJ2-1
DNA: TGTGCCAGAGGTTACCCCATAGCGGGAAATGAGCAGTTCTTC; CDR3: CARGYPIAGNEQFF; D: TRBD2; size: few; V: TRBV6-2/TRBV6-3; J: TRBJ2-1
DNA: TGCGCCAGCAGCCTTCCAGGGGGCGAAGGAGAGACCAAGTACTTC; CDR3: CASSLPGGEGETKYF; D: TRBD1; size: once; V: TRBV5-1; J: TRBJ2-5
DNA: TGCGCCAGCAGCTTGATTCCCGGCGACTACAATGAGCACTTCTTC; CDR3: CASSLIPGDYNEHFF; D: -; size: -; V: TRBV5-1; J: TRBJ2-1
DNA: TGCAGCGTGACGGACCCGGTCATACAAGAGACCCAGTACTTC; CDR3: CSVTDPVIQETQYF; D: -; size: -; V: TRBV29-1; J: TRBJ2-5
DNA: TGTGCCAGCAGTCGGTCATGGGGCACAGATATGCAGTATTTT; CDR3: CASSRSWGTDMQYF; D: -; size: -; V: TRBV6-5; J: TRBJ2-3
DNA: TGTGCCGGCAGTCATTGGACTGGTCCCGCGGAGGCCCAGTACTTC; CDR3: CAGSHWTGPAEAQYF; D: -; size: -; V: TRBV11-2; J: TRBJ2-5
DNA: TGTGCCAGCAGTTACTCGATGCGATGGCAGGTGGACAATCAGCCTCGGCATTTT; CDR3: CASSYSMRWQVDNQPRHF; D: -; size: -; V: TRBV6-2/TRBV6-3; J: TRBJ1-5
DNA: TGCGCCAGCAGTGAAGTAGAAAACACTGAAGCTTTCTTT; CDR3: CASSEVENTEAFF; D: -; size: medium-sized; V: TRBV2; J: TRBJ1-1
DNA: TGCGCCAGCAGCTTGTCTGCGGGGGTATACAATGAGCAGTTCTTC; CDR3: CASSLSAGVYNEQFF; D: TRBD2; size: many; V: TRBV5-1; J: TRBJ2-1
DNA: TGTGCCAGCAACCAAGAAGTAGGACTAGCGGGAAACACCGGGGAACTGTTTTTT; CDR3: CASNQEVGLAGNTGELFF; D: TRBD2; size: -; V: TRBV14; J: TRBJ2-2
DNA: TGTGCCTGGAGAGGTCAGGAGGACACCGGGGAGTTGATTTTT; CDR3: CAWRGQEDTGELIF; D: -; size: -; V: TRBV30; J: TRBJ2-2
DNA: TGCACCAGCAGCTTGGGTCGAATGAGCTCCTACGAGCAGTACTTC; CDR3: CTSSLGRMSSYEQYF; D: -; size: -; V: TRBV5-1; J: TRBJ2-7
DNA: TGTGCCAGCAGTGAAGGGGGAAATGATCAGCCCCGGTATTTT; CDR3: CASSEGGNDQPRYF; D: -; size: -; V: TRBV6-1; J: TRBJ1-5